This is a list of T cell receptor beta chains from one sample in a study of cytomegalovirus exposure and HLA in healthy donors. Assay used: immunoSEQ multiplex PCR; TCRdb lists only in-frame clones, some missing. This table holds 100,000 to 150,000 clones, roughly nine tenths found once. The sample consisted of PBMCs. These receptors originate from a woman aged 18-29 years in good health and CMV-seronegative. The CDR3 runs from the conserved cysteine through the conserved F or W. Each record gives: clone size, V gene, D gene, J gene, CDR3 DNA, CDR3 protein. D genes are given only for firm matches. Not all rows give a size; the values are once, few, many and, for expanded clones, a class.

-	TRBV28	TRBD1	TRBJ1-1	TGTGCCAGCAGTATACCACAGGGGGCCAACACTGAAGCTTTCTTT	CASSIPQGANTEAFF
-	TRBV28	-	TRBJ1-4	TGTGCCAGCAGCAGGGTTCAGAATGAAAAACTGTTTTTT	CASSRVQNEKLFF
-	TRBV9	-	TRBJ1-4	TGTGCCAGCAGCCAGTGGGAGGGCGGCTGGGATGAAAAACTGTTTTTT	CASSQWEGGWDEKLFF
-	TRBV30	-	TRBJ1-1	TGTGCCTGGATGCTCCCCCAGGGGAGAATGGGGGACACTGAAGCTTTCTTT	CAWMLPQGRMGDTEAFF
-	TRBV7-2	TRBD1	TRBJ2-7	TGTGCCAGCAGCTCCCCCGACAGGGGGCTGGAGGAGCAGTACTTC	CASSSPDRGLEEQYF
-	TRBV7-9	TRBD2	TRBJ2-1	TGTGCCATTGCGTCCGGGACTAGCGACCATTCCTACAATGAGCAGTTCTTC	CAIASGTSDHSYNEQFF
once	TRBV28	-	TRBJ2-3	TGTGCCAGCAGTTTGTACTATGCGCAGTATTTT	CASSLYYAQYF
-	TRBV18	TRBD1	TRBJ1-5	TGTGCCAGCTCACCAAATCTTCAACAGGGGGCTAGCAATCAGCCCCAGCATTTT	CASSPNLQQGASNQPQHF
-	TRBV6-5	-	TRBJ1-2	TGTGCCAGCAGTTTTCCCGGAGATTCTAATGGCTACACCTTC	CASSFPGDSNGYTF
-	TRBV27	-	TRBJ1-4	TGTGCCAGCAGTCGCGCGATCAGGGGTGAAAAACTGTTTTTT	CASSRAIRGEKLFF
-	TRBV6-6	-	TRBJ1-5	TGTGCCAGCAGTTCACGGGTCAATCAGCCCCAGCATTTT	CASSSRVNQPQHF
-	TRBV28	-	TRBJ1-1	TGTGCCAGCAGTTTATCACAGGGGAACACTGAAGCTTTCTTT	CASSLSQGNTEAFF
-	TRBV5-1	-	TRBJ1-1	TGCGCCAGCAGCTTAGGGGGAGAGAACACTGAAGCTTTCTTT	CASSLGGENTEAFF